The 28 T cell receptor beta chains given below trace back to one sample, sequenced in a study of tissue T cells after allogeneic stem cell transplantation. Profiling relied on immunoSEQ multiplex PCR, and the TCRdb table lists in-frame clones only, not all of them. The data show approximately 7,000 clones, about 50% seen once. Indicated time point: mouse harvest day 7 after allogeneic transplant. Each mouse received 10^7 T-cell-depleted marrow cells plus 10^6 splenic CD5+ T cells by tail vein. Sequenced input: gut tissue. The receptors originated from a female BALB/c mouse given C57BL/6 T cells with graft-versus-host disease after an allogeneic hematopoietic cell transplant.

As for this clone: Gene names are mouse gene names. The CDR3 end falls 1 residue outside the read, so it is completed with the germline J gene. The chain recombines TRBV3 with TRBJ2-5; D unresolved. The V end was cut by 3 bases, the J end by 4 bases, with 2 bases between. CDR1 is SNHLY and CDR2 is FYNGKV in the germline V gene (reference sequence). CDR3 length: 11 amino acids. The CDR3 spells CASSFKDTQYF. CDR3 DNA (partial): TGTGCCAGCAGCTTCAAAGACACCCAGTAC. The full variable domain, rest sourced from reference TRBV3 and TRBJ2-5, is GPKVLQIPSHQIIDMGQMVTLNCDPVSNHLYFYWYKQILGQQMEFLVNFYNGKVMEKSKLFKDQFSVERPDGSYFTLKIQPTALEDSAVYFCASSFKDTQYFGPGTRLLVL.

In regard to this clone: The gene names given are mouse names. With the read ending 1 residue before the CDR3 end, the germline J gene is used to fill in that end. This chain uses TRBV26 with TRBJ2-3, with 9 bases lining up with TRBD1. The CDR3 spans 16 residues. The J segment lost 1 base and the V segment lost 6 bases, leaving 8 bases of the junction unmatched. Germline-derived CDR1 and CDR2 are KGHPV and FQNQEV (reference sequence). The CDR3 DNA, read in part, is TGTGCCAGCAGAAAGGGACAGGGAAGAGGTGCAGAAACGCTGTAT. Amino acid sequence: CASRKGQGRGAETLY. The entire CDR3 is CASRKGQGRGAETLYF.

Worth noting for this clone: Genes and germline are mouse. The read falls 1 residue short of the CDR3 end, and the missing part is taken from the germline J gene. The chain has TRBV1 and TRBJ1-4; 10 nucleotides match TRBD1. The CDR3 extends over 16 amino acids. The germline V gene has CDR1 NSQYPW and CDR2 LRSPGD (reference sequence). V trimming: 3 bases; J trimming: 4 bases; junction bases outside the gene matches: 5. The CDR3 is CTCSAPRDRGNERLFF. The CDR3 bases that were read are TGCACCTGCAGTGCTCCCCGGGACAGGGGCAACGAAAGATTATTT.

Worth noting for this clone: The gene names given are mouse names. The CDR3 end lies 1 residue beyond the end of the read and is filled in from the germline J gene. V usage is TRBV20 and J usage is TRBJ1-4; D perhaps matches TRBD1 (6 bases). Trimming stripped 3 bases from V and 5 bases from J, with 7 bases between. The CDR3 runs to 12 residues. Looked up from germline, CDR1 is GFQATS and CDR2 is STVNSAI. CDR3 sequence reads: CGARTGNERLFF. CDR3 bases read: TGTGGTGCTAGAACAGGGAACGAAAGATTATTT.

A note on this clone: Genes here carry mouse names. The read finishes 1 residue shy of the CDR3 end, and the germline J gene is used to complete it. The gene calls are TRBV13-3 and TRBJ2-7; TRBD2 agrees at 7 bases. V lost 5 bases and J lost 0; bases outside the gene matches: 2. The CDR3 runs 13 residues. Germline V gives CDR1 NNHDY, CDR2 SYVADS. Incomplete CDR3 DNA: TGTGCCAGCAGGGGGGGGAGCTCCTATGAACAGTAC. Protein sequence: CASRGGSSYEQY. The CDR3 reads in full as CASRGGSSYEQYF.

In regard to this clone: Mouse names are used for the genes. From the germline J gene comes the end of the CDR3, since the read stops 1 residue before it. The genes are TRBV1 and TRBJ2-5; 10 bases align to TRBD1. The CDR3 covers 15 residues. Germline V gene sequence: CDR1 NSQYPW, CDR2 LRSPGD (reference sequence). Trimming took 5 bases from V and 4 from J; bases not matched to a gene: 6. CDR3 bases read: TGCACCTGCAGTAGGACAGGGGGAAAGAAAGACACCCAGTAC. Amino acid sequence: CTCSRTGGKKDTQY. The full CDR3 sequence reads CTCSRTGGKKDTQYF.

This clone was found a few times. All gene names here are mouse names. With the read ending 1 residue before the CDR3 end, the germline J gene is used to fill in that end. V is TRBV29 and J is TRBJ1-5; D unclear. The CDR3 is 12 amino acids. Looked up from germline, CDR1 is MSHET and CDR2 is SYDVDS. The V and J ends lost 6 bases and 3 bases respectively, with 6 bases between them. The sequenced part of the CDR3 DNA is TGTGCTAGCAGGGAGGGCAACCAGGCTCCGCTT. Its protein product is CASREGNQAPL. The whole CDR3 is CASREGNQAPLF.

This clone was observed a few times. Gene names denote mouse genes. Read sequence stops 1 residue before the CDR3 end, and the germline J gene provides the missing end. The chain uses TRBV26 and TRBJ2-7, with 7 bases that match TRBD1. The CDR3 runs 14 residues. CDR1 and CDR2 from the germline V gene are KGHPV and FQNQEV (reference sequence). V shed 6 bases, J shed 3 bases, and the junction held 8 bases outside the gene matches. CDR3 in amino acids: CASRPGQAFYEQYF. The sequenced CDR3 bases are TGTGCCAGCAGACCCGGACAGGCCTTCTATGAACAGTAC.

As concerns this clone: Here the gene names and germline are mouse. The observed sequence ends 1 residue before the CDR3 terminus, with the missing tail filled in from the germline J gene. V gene TRBV3 combines with J gene TRBJ2-4; 8 bases match TRBD1. The trim removed 5 bases at V and 0 bases at J, leaving 7 bases unmatched. The germline V gene has CDR1 SNHLY and CDR2 FYNGKV (reference sequence). This CDR3 contains 16 residues. CDR3 sequence reads: CASSPRTGSSQNTLYF. Partial CDR3 DNA: TGTGCCAGCAGCCCGCGGACAGGGTCTAGTCAAAACACCTTGTAC.

A note on this clone: Mouse names are used for the genes. The read ends 1 residue shy of where the CDR3 ends; the end is completed using the germline J gene. J is TRBJ1-6 and V is TRBV26; unclear D gene. TRBJ1-6 is classed as an ORF, of uncertain function. Germline CDR1 is KGHPV and CDR2 is FQNQEV (reference sequence). The CDR3 length is 14 residues. V lost 6 bases, J lost 3 bases, and 9 bases lay in between. Here the CDR3 reads CASSPDNYNSPLYF. Incomplete CDR3 DNA: TGTGCCAGCAGCCCCGACAACTATAATTCGCCCCTCTAC.

By share, this clone counts as medium-sized. Mouse germline and gene names are used. The CDR3 goes on 1 residue after the read ends, and that part is filled in from the germline J gene. The rearrangement joins TRBV5 to TRBJ2-5; 7 bases agree with TRBD2. The V segment lost 1 base and the J segment 3 bases; nucleotides outside the gene matches: 1. Germline V CDR1 and CDR2: LGHNA, YNLKQL (reference sequence). CDR3 size: 14 residues. The sequenced part of the CDR3 DNA is TGTGCCAGCAGCCAAGGGACTGGACAAGACACCCAGTAC. This codes for CASSQGTGQDTQY. The CDR3 in full is CASSQGTGQDTQYF.

Within the sample, this clone is medium-sized. Germline and genes here are mouse. The CDR3 end falls 1 residue outside the read, so it is completed with the germline J gene. The chain joins TRBV15 to TRBJ2-5; D gene unclear. Trimming cost V 5 bases and J 6 bases, with 9 bases left between them. Looked up from germline, CDR1 is SGHND and CDR2 is FRSKSL. The CDR3 length is 12 residues. The sequenced part of the CDR3 DNA is TGTGCCAGCAGTCCAGACACTGACACCCAGTAC. Translating gives CASSPDTDTQY. The entire CDR3 is CASSPDTDTQYF. The full variable domain, rest sourced from reference TRBV15 and TRBJ2-5, is DAGVTQTPRHEVAEKGQTIILKCEPVSGHNDLFWYRQTKIQGLELLSYFRSKSLMEDGGAFKDRFKAEMLNSSFSTLKIQPTEPKDSAVYLCASSPDTDTQYFGPGTRLLVL.

About this clone itself: Germline and genes here are mouse. The read terminates 1 residue before the CDR3 end, so the remaining end is supplied by the germline J gene. The chain links TRBV15 to TRBJ2-2; D ambiguous. The V end was cut by 6 bases, the J end by 0 bases, with 2 bases between. Germline V lookup: CDR1 SGHND, CDR2 FRSKSL. This CDR3 has 12 residues. The covered CDR3 bases are TGTGCCAGCAGCACAAACACCGGGCAGCTCTAC. Translation gives CASSTNTGQLY. The CDR3 reads in full as CASSTNTGQLYF.

A word on this clone: The germline and genes are mouse ones. CDR3 DNA (partial): TGCTCCAGCAGTCAATCGCAGAGTCAAAACACCTTGTAC. The encoded protein is CSSSQSQSQNTLY. The full CDR3 sequence reads CSSSQSQSQNTLYF. The V call is TRBV23, the J call TRBJ2-4; the table gives TRBD1 as D, unverified against the DNA. The read terminates 1 residue before the CDR3 end, so the remaining end is supplied by the germline J gene. This CDR3 spans 14 amino acids. Germline V gene sequence: CDR1 KGHTA, CDR2 FQNQQP.

Of note for this clone: Gene names refer to mouse genes. The CDR3 spells CASNRGSNNQAPLF. The part of the CDR3 DNA that was read is TGTGCCAGCAACAGGGGAAGTAACAACCAGGCTCCGCTT. The rearrangement links TRBV19 to TRBJ1-5, with 7 bases identical to TRBD1. The CDR3 is cut off 1 residue early in the read; its end comes from the germline J gene. Germline V gene lookup returns CDR1 FNHDT and CDR2 SITEND (reference sequence). This CDR3 contains 14 residues. V lost 6 bases to trimming and J lost 0 bases; unmatched junction nucleotides: 3.

This clone was picked up a small number of times. These gene names are mouse names. The read stops 1 residue short of the end of the CDR3; the missing end is completed from the germline J gene. Other DNA sequences within the sample encode an identical CDR3. The V and J genes are TRBV26 and TRBJ1-1; 8 nucleotides agree with TRBD1. Looked up from germline, CDR1 is KGHPV and CDR2 is FQNQEV (reference sequence). The V and J ends lost 4 bases and 0 bases, in that order; junction bases with no gene match: 1. The CDR3 has 14 residues. The CDR3 loop reads CASSPTGANTEVFF. CDR3 DNA (partial): TGTGCCAGCAGTCCGACAGGGGCAAACACAGAAGTCTTC.

This clone was observed a few times. Germline and genes here are mouse. The sequenced fragment ends 1 residue before the CDR3 boundary, so the rest is inferred from the germline J gene. This chain links TRBV29 with TRBJ1-2; TRBD1 matches at 9 bases. Germline CDR1 reads MSHET; CDR2 reads SYDVDS. There are 14 residues in the CDR3. V gave up 5 bases and J gave up 0 bases; unmatched junction bases: 1. Incomplete CDR3 DNA: TGTGCTAGCAGTCGGGACAGGGCAAACTCCGACTACACC. It codes for CASSRDRANSDYT. The full CDR3 reads CASSRDRANSDYTF.

Of note for this clone: Gene and germline names: mouse. Read data end 1 residue before the CDR3 end; the end is taken from the germline J gene. The chain has TRBV12-2 and TRBJ2-1, with TRBD1 matching 11 bases. This CDR3 has 15 amino acids. Germline V gene data show CDR1 as SGHLS and CDR2 as HYDKME. Trimming took 3 bases from V and 3 from J; bases not matched to a gene: 3. Incomplete CDR3 DNA: TGTGCCAGCTCTTCCGGGACAGGGGGCTATGCTGAGCAGTTC. This sequence encodes CASSSGTGGYAEQF. The complete CDR3 sequence is CASSSGTGGYAEQFF.

The count of this clone is one. Mouse germline and gene names are used. Sequencing ends 1 residue short of the CDR3 end; the germline J gene provides the rest. The V call is TRBV29, the J call TRBJ1-1; 7 bases align to TRBD1. This CDR3 has 14 residues. Germline V gene lookup returns CDR1 MSHET and CDR2 SYDVDS. Trimming removed 5 bases from V and 1 base from J; junction bases left unmatched: 4. The covered CDR3 bases are TGTGCTAGCAGTCCGGGGACAGTAAACACAGAAGTCTTC. This translates into CASSPGTVNTEVF. The full CDR3 sequence reads CASSPGTVNTEVFF.

Comment on this clone: Mouse gene names and germline throughout. Read sequence stops 1 residue before the CDR3 end, and the germline J gene provides the missing end. The chain combines TRBV26 with TRBJ2-3, with 11 nucleotides matching TRBD2. CDR1 is KGHPV and CDR2 is FQNQEV in the germline V gene (reference sequence). J was trimmed by 0 bases and V by 4 bases; bases with no gene match: 3. The length of the CDR3 is 16 residues. The DNA read from the CDR3 is TGTGCCAGCAGTCGGACTGGGGGGTCTAGTGCAGAAACGCTGTAT. It specifies CASSRTGGSSAETLY. The whole CDR3 region reads CASSRTGGSSAETLYF.

As to this clone: Gene names and germline refer to mouse. From the germline J gene comes the end of the CDR3, since the read stops 1 residue before it. The V gene is TRBV26, the J gene TRBJ1-4; D is unresolved. With 6 bases removed from V and 4 bases from J, the gap between germline ends came to 12 bases. The CDR3 runs 14 residues. CDR1 is KGHPV, CDR2 FQNQEV, per germline (reference sequence). CDR3 residues: CASSLRPFNERLFF. CDR3 DNA (partial): TGTGCCAGCAGCCTCAGGCCCTTCAACGAAAGATTATTT.

As for this clone: Germline and genes here are mouse. The sequence runs out 1 residue before the end of the CDR3; the remainder is reconstructed from the germline J gene. This chain links TRBV26 with TRBJ2-5, with TRBD2 identical over 10 bases. The CDR3 runs 14 residues. Per germline, CDR1 KGHPV and CDR2 FQNQEV (reference sequence). After removal of 2 bases from V and 6 bases from J, the junction contained 2 bases not matched to a gene. The CDR3 here is CASSLLGGLDTQYF. The CDR3 DNA, read in part, is TGTGCCAGCAGTCTGCTGGGGGGGCTTGACACCCAGTAC.

About this clone: Gene and germline names: mouse. The CDR3 goes on 1 residue after the read ends, and that part is filled in from the germline J gene. The chain uses TRBV26 and TRBJ1-4; weak D call: TRBD1 (5 bases). CDR1 and CDR2 (germline): KGHPV, FQNQEV (reference sequence). V was pared by 0 bases and J by 6 bases, with 11 bases between. The CDR3 extends over 15 amino acids. The part of the CDR3 DNA that was read is TGTGCCAGCAGTCTGTCCGGGACCGACCACGAAAGATTATTT. It encodes CASSLSGTDHERLF. In full, the CDR3 reads CASSLSGTDHERLFF.

In its sample, this clone was seen a few times. The gene symbols are mouse symbols. Read coverage stops 1 residue before the CDR3 terminus; the germline J gene supplies the remainder. J is TRBJ1-3 and V is TRBV26, with no clear D. The V end was cut by 2 bases, the J end by 2 bases, with 1 base between. The germline V gene encodes CDR1 KGHPV and CDR2 FQNQEV (reference sequence). The CDR3 has 12 residues. The DNA read from the CDR3 is TGTGCCAGCAGTCTGACTGGAAATACGCTCTAT. It codes for CASSLTGNTLY. The full CDR3 is CASSLTGNTLYF.

This clone was detected once. The genes are named according to mouse. The read terminates 1 residue ahead of where the CDR3 ends, so the germline J gene completes it. The genes are TRBV3 and TRBJ1-4; 8 bases are a match to TRBD1. CDR1 SNHLY and CDR2 FYNGKV come from the germline V gene (reference sequence). V was clipped by 6 bases and J by 0 bases; unmatched bases: 3. This CDR3 comprises 15 residues. The sequenced CDR3 bases are TGTGCCAGCAGACAGGGGGGAATTTCCAACGAAAGATTATTT. This translates into CASRQGGISNERLF. The complete CDR3 sequence is CASRQGGISNERLFF.

This clone was seen only a few times. Gene names are the mouse ones. The missing CDR3 end, 1 residue past where the read stops, is filled in from the germline J gene. The chain is built from TRBV3 and TRBJ1-4, with 10 bases that match TRBD1. Germline V CDR1 and CDR2: SNHLY, FYNGKV (reference sequence). Trimming cost V 4 bases and J 6 bases; bases outside gene matches: 2. This CDR3 comprises 14 residues. CDR3 loop: CASSSGTGDERLFF. Incomplete CDR3 DNA: TGTGCCAGCAGCTCCGGGACAGGGGACGAAAGATTATTT.

Comments on this clone: Germline and genes: mouse. The read ends 1 residue shy of where the CDR3 ends; the end is completed using the germline J gene. The chain has TRBV26 and TRBJ1-3, with 8 bases aligning to TRBD1. The CDR3 contains 15 residues. V shed 3 bases, J shed 3 bases, and the junction held 4 bases outside the gene matches. The germline V gene encodes CDR1 KGHPV and CDR2 FQNQEV (reference sequence). The CDR3 bases that were read are TGTGCCAGCAGTCTCGACAGGGGTGGTGGAAATACGCTCTAT. Translation: CASSLDRGGGNTLY. The CDR3 as a whole reads CASSLDRGGGNTLYF.

In regard to this clone: These gene names are mouse names. The read falls 1 residue short of the CDR3 end, and the missing part is taken from the germline J gene. This chain links TRBV26 with TRBJ2-1; 9 bases are shared with TRBD1. The germline V gene has CDR1 KGHPV and CDR2 FQNQEV (reference sequence). The CDR3 loop spans 15 amino acids. V lost 0 bases and J lost 4; bases outside the gene matches: 1. CDR3 bases read: TGTGCCAGCAGTCTGTCCGGGACAGGGTATGCTGAGCAGTTC. This sequence encodes CASSLSGTGYAEQF. The complete CDR3 protein is CASSLSGTGYAEQFF.